Following are 23 T cell receptor beta chains from one sample sequenced in a study of T cell repertoires in cytomegalovirus infection. The antigens for these receptors are not known. TCRdb re-derived calls from the reads in MiXCR, one entry per CDR3 protein. The data show 550,000 to 850,000 distinct CDR3 sequences, with about 30% seen just once and 15% to 20% held by the top ten. Sequenced material: cultured PBMCs, taken from culture after CMV antigen stimulation. The receptors originated from a human donor in good health (CMV status not recorded). Some clones in this sample may be carry-over from other donors' samples.

V usage is TRBV7-2 and J usage is TRBJ1-5; a possible D gene is TRBD1 (6 bases). V gave up 7 bases and J gave up 4 bases, with 11 bases separating them. This CDR3 has 13 amino acids. CDR1 SGHTA and CDR2 FQGNSA come from the germline V gene. Here the CDR3 reads CASTGGLNQPQHF. For the CDR3, the DNA is TGTGCCAGCACTGGGGGCCTGAATCAGCCCCAGCATTTT.

The CDR3 here is CASSFGAQGQPQHF. The CDR3 coding sequence is TGTGCCAGCAGTTTTGGGGCTCAAGGTCAGCCCCAGCATTTT. The chain couples TRBV12-3 or TRBV12-4 to TRBJ1-5, with D perhaps matching TRBD1 (5 bases). Trimming left V 3 bases short and J 6 bases short, with 12 bases between. The CDR3 length is 14 residues.

This clonotype was found a few times. V and J are TRBV20-1 and TRBJ2-3, with 11 nucleotides matching TRBD2. V dropped 0 bases and J dropped 4; count of bases not matched to a gene: 3. This CDR3 has 15 amino acids. The germline V gene has CDR1 DFQATT and CDR2 SNEGSKA (reference sequence). This CDR3 reads CSARDPLAGADTQYF. The DNA for the CDR3 is TGCAGTGCTAGAGATCCACTAGCGGGGGCAGATACGCAGTATTTT.

The rearrangement joins TRBV28 to TRBJ2-3; D not certain. This CDR3 has 16 amino acids. CDR1 is MDHEN and CDR2 is SYDVKM in the germline V gene. Trimming shortened V by 6 bases and J by 2 bases, and 18 bases separated the two germline ends. CDR3 sequence (DNA): TGTGCCAGCAGCACAGCCGCGCGCTTAAACACAGATACGCAGTATTTT. It translates to CASSTAARLNTDTQYF.

This clonotype appeared a few times. The chain has TRBV7-9 and TRBJ2-7; the match to TRBD1 covers 10 bases. Germline V gives CDR1 SEHNR, CDR2 FQNEAQ (reference sequence). V lost 0 bases to trimming and J lost 4 bases; unmatched junction nucleotides: 3. The CDR3 is 15 residues long. In DNA form, the CDR3 reads TGTGCCAGCAGCTTAGCGATGGACAGGGGGTACGAGCAGTACTTC. This translates into CASSLAMDRGYEQYF.

The chain carries TRBV7-2 and TRBJ1-2, with D possibly being TRBD1 (5 bases). The CDR3 is made up of 19 amino acids. V lost 5 bases and J 1 base, leaving 26 bases between the germline ends. CDR1 is SGHTA, CDR2 FQGNSA, per germline. CDR3 DNA sequence: TGTGCCAGCAGCCCTGACCCATACAGGACCCGGCCCATTAACTATGGCTACACCTTC. This translates into CASSPDPYRTRPINYGYTF.

This clonotype was picked up a small number of times. The chain recombines TRBV28 with TRBJ1-2; no clear D gene. Trimming removed 6 bases at V and 5 bases at J, with 10 bases between. The CDR3 covers 12 residues. CDR1 and CDR2 from the germline V gene are MDHEN and SYDVKM. CDR3 residues: CASSRMIYGYTF. CDR3 nucleotide sequence: TGTGCCAGCAGCCGAATGATTTATGGCTACACCTTC.

This clonotype has just a few counts. The gene calls are TRBV6-1 and TRBJ1-1; D gene ambiguous. The germline CDR1 and CDR2 sequences are MNHNS and SASEGT. There are 14 residues in the CDR3. Trimming took off 4 bases at V and 3 bases at J, with 12 bases between the two ends. The CDR3 DNA is TGTGCCAGCAGTGCCCGGTGGGTGGACACTGAAGCTTTCTTT. This sequence encodes CASSARWVDTEAFF.

The rearrangement joins TRBV7-6 to TRBJ2-7; 8 positions agree with TRBD1. CDR1 is SGHVS, CDR2 FNYEAQ, per germline. V trimming: 5 bases; J trimming: 0 bases; junction bases outside the gene matches: 6. The CDR3 is 15 residues long. DNA of the CDR3: TGTGCCAGCAGCCCTAGACAGGGGACCTCCTACGAGCAGTACTTC. Amino acids: CASSPRQGTSYEQYF. Variable domain in full (rest from reference TRBV7-6 and TRBJ2-7): GAGVSQSPRYKVTKRGQDVALRCDPISGHVSLYWYRQALGQGPEFLTYFNYEAQQDKSGLPNDRFSAERPEGSISTLTIQRTEQRDSAMYRCASSPRQGTSYEQYFGPGTRLTVT.

This clonotype was seen at least ten times. V gene TRBV7-2 combines with J gene TRBJ2-7; 7 bases fit TRBD2. V gave up 1 base and J gave up 2 bases; unmatched junction bases: 2. The germline gives CDR1 SGHTA, CDR2 FQGNSA. The CDR3 runs to 14 residues. The CDR3, as DNA: TGTGCCAGCAGCTTAGTCGGGGGGACCTACGAGCAGTACTTC. It translates to CASSLVGGTYEQYF. Drawing the rest from reference TRBV7-2 and TRBJ2-7, the complete variable domain is GAGVSQSPSNKVTEKGKDVELRCDPISGHTALYWYRQSLGQGLEFLIYFQGNSAPDKSGLPSDRFSAERTGGSVSTLTIQRTQQEDSAVYLCASSLVGGTYEQYFGPGTRLTVT.

V gene TRBV19 combines with J gene TRBJ1-1; D gene uncertain. The CDR3 sequence is 11 residues long. Deletions cut 2 bases from V and 3 bases from J, with 1 base between. The germline V gene encodes CDR1 LNHDA and CDR2 SQIVND (reference sequence). CDR3 loop: CASSIYTEAFF. The CDR3 DNA reads TGTGCCAGTAGTATATACACTGAAGCTTTCTTT.

This clonotype was seen ten or more times. The genes are TRBV7-2 and TRBJ2-5; tentative D call: TRBD1 (5 bases). CDR1 and CDR2 (germline): SGHTA, FQGNSA. The V end lost 4 bases, the J end lost 5 bases, and 8 bases lay between the germline ends. This CDR3 contains 12 residues. The CDR3 spells CASSSKGETQYF. The CDR3 nucleotides are TGTGCCAGCAGCTCTAAGGGGGAGACCCAGTACTTC. Complete variable domain (other parts from reference TRBV7-2 and TRBJ2-5): GAGVSQSPSNKVTEKGKDVELRCDPISGHTALYWYRQSLGQGLEFLIYFQGNSAPDKSGLPSDRFSAERTGGSVSTLTIQRTQQEDSAVYLCASSSKGETQYFGPGTRLLVL.

This chain joins TRBV28 and TRBJ2-7, with D tentatively TRBD2 (5 bases). The CDR3 consists of 14 residues. Germline lookup yields CDR1 MDHEN and CDR2 SYDVKM. Trimming shortened V by 2 bases and J by 2 bases, and 10 bases separated the two germline ends. CDR3 in DNA: TGTGCCAGCAGTTTAGCCCCCGGGACCTACGAGCAGTACTTC. Amino acids: CASSLAPGTYEQYF.

This clonotype came up a few times. V and J are TRBV23-1 and TRBJ1-6, with TRBD1 as a possible D gene (6 bases). TRBV23-1 is given ORF status, its function remaining uncertain. Between the trimmed V and J ends, which lost 1 base and 8 bases, there was a span of 15 bases. This CDR3 contains 16 residues. As DNA, the CDR3 is TGCGCCAGCAGTCAATTGTGGGAACAGGGCGATTCACCCCTCCACTTT. Translated: CASSQLWEQGDSPLHF.

This clonotype was observed a handful of times. The V gene is TRBV4-1, the J gene TRBJ2-4; perhaps D is TRBD1 or TRBD2 (6 bases each). The CDR3 consists of 15 residues. The germline CDR1 and CDR2 sequences are MGHRA and YSYEKL. The V and J ends lost 1 base and 6 bases respectively, with 13 bases between them. Here the CDR3 reads CASSQVGGLGNIQYF. The CDR3 DNA sequence: TGCGCCAGCAGCCAAGTTGGGGGGCTTGGAAACATTCAGTACTTC.

The V call is TRBV27, the J call TRBJ2-1; 11 bases agree with TRBD2. Germline assignment: CDR1 MNHEY and CDR2 SMNVEV (reference sequence). The length of the CDR3 is 15 residues. J gave up 9 bases and V 2 bases, and 6 bases lay outside the gene matches. The CDR3 DNA reads as TGTGCCAGCAGTTTAATAGCGGGGGGGCAGGGTGAGCAGTTCTTC. Amino acid sequence: CASSLIAGGQGEQFF.

This clonotype was seen at least ten times. The V and J genes are TRBV5-5 and TRBJ2-7, with D perhaps matching TRBD2 (5 bases). CDR3 size: 13 residues. The V end was cut by 3 bases, the J end by 5 bases, with 12 bases between. Germline V gene sequence: CDR1 SGHKS, CDR2 YYEKEE (reference sequence). CDR3 sequence (DNA): TGTGCCAGCAGCTCTAACCCGGGGAACGAGCAGTACTTC. Its protein product is CASSSNPGNEQYF.

The chain has TRBV20-1 and TRBJ2-1, with 9 bases that match TRBD2. V dropped 6 bases and J dropped 1; count of bases not matched to a gene: 4. The CDR3 extends over 14 amino acids. Germline loops: CDR1 DFQATT, CDR2 SNEGSKA (reference sequence). CDR3 coding DNA: TGCAGTGCCCAGCGGGGGGCGTCCTACAATGAGCAGTTCTTC. It yields the protein CSAQRGASYNEQFF.

V gene TRBV20-1 combines with J gene TRBJ1-1; D perhaps matches TRBD1 (6 bases). Germline CDR1 DFQATT, CDR2 SNEGSKA (reference sequence). V dropped 0 bases and J dropped 4 bases, with 9 bases sitting between them. CDR3 length: 13 residues. The chain's CDR3 is CSARDGRGTEAFF. CDR3 coding DNA: TGCAGTGCTAGAGATGGCAGGGGCACTGAAGCTTTCTTT.

The gene calls are TRBV5-1 and TRBJ2-2, with a possible D match to TRBD1 (5 bases). Germline V gene data show CDR1 as SGHRS and CDR2 as YFSETQ. This CDR3 has 15 amino acids. V gave up 3 bases and J gave up 0 bases, with 9 bases separating them. CDR3 loop: CASSSGHTNTGELFF. The CDR3 nucleotides are TGCGCCAGCAGCTCAGGACATACGAACACCGGGGAGCTGTTTTTT.

In this sample, this clonotype turned up once. The chain recombines TRBV2 with TRBJ2-1; 8 nucleotides agree with TRBD1. With V trimmed by 6 bases and J by 4 bases, 5 bases remained unmatched. Germline V gives CDR1 SNHLY, CDR2 FYNNEI. The CDR3 totals 14 residues. The CDR3 DNA reads TGTGCCAGCAGGAGACAGGGGCAATACAATGAGCAGTTCTTC. As protein: CASRRQGQYNEQFF.

This clonotype was seen only a few times. The CDR3 DNA is TGTGCCAGCAGAGGACAGGGGGCAAAAAACACCATATATTTT. As protein: CASRGQGAKNTIYF. This chain joins TRBV6-5 and TRBJ1-3; 11 nucleotides align to TRBD1. This CDR3 has 14 amino acids. From germline, CDR1 is MNHEY and CDR2 SVGAGI. V shed 6 bases, J shed 6 bases, and the junction held 4 bases outside the gene matches.

This clonotype has ten or more counts. This sequence joins TRBV7-8 and TRBJ2-5; maybe TRBD2 (8 bases). Trimming shortened V by 5 bases and J by 5 bases, and 24 bases separated the two germline ends. This CDR3 is built from 17 residues. Germline V lookup: CDR1 SGHVS, CDR2 FQNEAQ. This chain's CDR3 is CASSGREGALMRETQYF. The CDR3 coding sequence is TGTGCCAGCAGCGGTCGGGAGGGGGCCTTGATGAGGGAGACCCAGTACTTC.